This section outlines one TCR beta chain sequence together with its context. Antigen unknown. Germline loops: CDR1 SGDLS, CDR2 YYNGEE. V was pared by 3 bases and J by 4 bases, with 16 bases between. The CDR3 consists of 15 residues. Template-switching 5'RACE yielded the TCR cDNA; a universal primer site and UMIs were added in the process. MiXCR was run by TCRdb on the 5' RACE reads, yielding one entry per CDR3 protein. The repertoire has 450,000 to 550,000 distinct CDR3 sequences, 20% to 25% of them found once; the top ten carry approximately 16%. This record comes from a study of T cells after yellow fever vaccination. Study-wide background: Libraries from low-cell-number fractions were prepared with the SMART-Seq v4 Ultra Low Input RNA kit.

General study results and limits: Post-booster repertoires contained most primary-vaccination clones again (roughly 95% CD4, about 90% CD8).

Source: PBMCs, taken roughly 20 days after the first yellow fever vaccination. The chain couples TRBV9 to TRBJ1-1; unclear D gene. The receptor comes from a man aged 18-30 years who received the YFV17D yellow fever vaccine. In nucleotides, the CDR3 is TGTGCCAGCAGCGCCCGGGTGGAGGTAGGCACTGAAGCTTTCTTT. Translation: CASSARVEVGTEAFF.